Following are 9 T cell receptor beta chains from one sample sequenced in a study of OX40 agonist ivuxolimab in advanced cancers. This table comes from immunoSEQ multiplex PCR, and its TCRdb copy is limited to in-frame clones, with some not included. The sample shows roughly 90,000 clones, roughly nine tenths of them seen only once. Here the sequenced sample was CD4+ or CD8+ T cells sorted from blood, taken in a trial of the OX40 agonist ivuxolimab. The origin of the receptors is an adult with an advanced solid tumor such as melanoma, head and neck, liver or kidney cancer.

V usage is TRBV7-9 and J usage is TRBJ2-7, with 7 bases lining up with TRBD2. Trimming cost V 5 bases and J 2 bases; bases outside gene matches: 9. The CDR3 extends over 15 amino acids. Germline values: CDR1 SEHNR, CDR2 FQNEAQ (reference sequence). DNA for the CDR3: TGTGCCAGCAGCCTGAGCGGGACTCGCACCTACGAGCAGTACTTC. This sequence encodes CASSLSGTRTYEQYF.

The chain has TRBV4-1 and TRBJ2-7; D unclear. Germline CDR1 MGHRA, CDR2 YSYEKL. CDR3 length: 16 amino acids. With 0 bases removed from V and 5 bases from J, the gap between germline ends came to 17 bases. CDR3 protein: CASSQDWAVPPHEQYF. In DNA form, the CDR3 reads TGCGCCAGCAGCCAAGATTGGGCGGTTCCCCCCCACGAGCAGTACTTC.

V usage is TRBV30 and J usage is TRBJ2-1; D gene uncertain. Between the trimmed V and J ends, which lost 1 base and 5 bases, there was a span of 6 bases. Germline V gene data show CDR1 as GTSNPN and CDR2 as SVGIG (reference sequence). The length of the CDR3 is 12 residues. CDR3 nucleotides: TGTGCCTGGAGTGCAGCAAACAATGAGCAGTTCTTC. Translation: CAWSAANNEQFF.

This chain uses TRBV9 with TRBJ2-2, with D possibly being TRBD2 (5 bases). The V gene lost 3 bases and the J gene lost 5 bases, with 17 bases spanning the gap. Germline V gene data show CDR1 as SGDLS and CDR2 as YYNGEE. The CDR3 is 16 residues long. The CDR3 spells CASSDLEGRGTGELFF. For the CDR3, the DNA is TGTGCCAGCAGCGACCTAGAGGGTCGAGGTACCGGGGAGCTGTTTTTT.

CDR3 protein: CASSVLKTPGNEQFF. The CDR3 coding sequence is TGTGCCAGCAGCGTACTAAAGACCCCGGGGAATGAGCAGTTCTTC. The chain links TRBV9 to TRBJ2-1; D is possibly TRBD2 (5 bases). The CDR3 is 15 amino acids. Germline CDR1 and CDR2: SGDLS and YYNGEE. The V end was cut by 1 base, the J end by 7 bases, with 15 bases between.

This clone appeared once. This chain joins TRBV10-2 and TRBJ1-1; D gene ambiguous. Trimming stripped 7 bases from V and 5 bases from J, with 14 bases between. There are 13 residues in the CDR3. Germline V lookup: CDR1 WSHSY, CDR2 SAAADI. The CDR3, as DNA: TGCGCCAGCACCGATTGGGAGGGAACTGAAGCTTTCTTT. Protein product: CASTDWEGTEAFF.

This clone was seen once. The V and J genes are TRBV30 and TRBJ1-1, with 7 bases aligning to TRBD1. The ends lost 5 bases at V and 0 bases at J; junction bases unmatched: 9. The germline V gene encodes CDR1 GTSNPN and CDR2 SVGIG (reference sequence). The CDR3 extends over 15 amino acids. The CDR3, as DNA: TGTGCCTGGGGTCGCGCGGGACAGATGAACACTGAAGCTTTCTTT. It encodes CAWGRAGQMNTEAFF.

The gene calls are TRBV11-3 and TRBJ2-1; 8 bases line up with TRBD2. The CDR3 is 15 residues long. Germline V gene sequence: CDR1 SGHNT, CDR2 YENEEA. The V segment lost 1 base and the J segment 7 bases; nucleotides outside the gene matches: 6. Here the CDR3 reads CASSLAGGPRNEQFF. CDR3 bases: TGTGCCAGCAGCTTAGCGGGAGGGCCTCGAAATGAGCAGTTCTTC. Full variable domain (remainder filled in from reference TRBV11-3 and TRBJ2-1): EAGVVQSPRYKIIEKKQPVAFWCNPISGHNTLYWYLQNLGQGPELLIRYENEEAVDDSQLPKDRFSAERLKGVDSTLKIQPAELGDSAVYLCASSLAGGPRNEQFFGPGTRLTVL.

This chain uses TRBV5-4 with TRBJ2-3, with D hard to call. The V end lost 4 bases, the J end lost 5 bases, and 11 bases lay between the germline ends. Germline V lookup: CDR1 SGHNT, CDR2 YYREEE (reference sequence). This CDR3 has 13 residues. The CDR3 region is CASSQNAQDTQYF. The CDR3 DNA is TGTGCCAGCAGCCAAAATGCACAAGATACGCAGTATTTT.